In this sample, the clone carrying this TCR beta chain turned up a few times. The ends were cut back, 4 bases at V and 5 bases at J, with 8 bases in the middle. CDR1 and CDR2 (germline): SQVTM, ANQGSEA. This CDR3 region has 12 residues. The source of the sample is a study of T cells after yellow fever vaccination. TCRdb reanalysed the 5' RACE reads using MiXCR and keeps one entry per CDR3 protein. The sample lists 250,000 to 400,000 distinct CDR3 sequences, over 4% occurring once. This chain joins TRBV29-1 and TRBJ2-2; no definite D call. The TCR originated in a man younger than 35 who received the YFV17D yellow fever vaccine. The sample here was PBMCs, taken 5 days after the yellow fever booster vaccination. The CDR3 loop is CSVAVGTGELFF. CDR3 nucleotide sequence: TGCAGCGTTGCGGTGGGGACCGGGGAGCTGTTTTTT.